The sequence of this TCR beta chain was determined in a study of T-cell reconstitution after alpha-beta-depleted transplantation in children. General observations from the study: Roughly two months post-transplant, alpha-beta T cells reportedly originated from several hundred graft clones that had expanded. Surviving recipient cells, namely T cells and thymic progenitors, were the source of high day-60 TCRbeta diversity in some patients. One year after transplant, T-cell counts and diversity came mostly from newly produced T cells.

Notes on this clonotype: Its antigen is undetermined.

Library preparation (for TCRbeta) was performed with unique molecular identifiers. TCRdb reprocessed the PCR reads with MiXCR, giving one entry per CDR3 protein. The profile shows 580,000 or so distinct CDR3 sequences, 23% of them singletons. Trimming removed 3 bases at V and 10 bases at J, with 12 bases between. The CDR3 is 13 amino acids. Germline CDR1 reads MNHNY; CDR2 reads SVGAGI (reference sequence). The sample here was PBMCs, mostly from graft donor cells, taken 360 days after TCRalphabeta/CD19-depleted stem cell transplant. The sequence was collected from a boy in the first two years of life who had a stem cell transplant for acute myeloid leukemia, so the T cells may come from the graft donor. The chain links TRBV6-6 to TRBJ2-2; D may be TRBD2 (5 bases). The CDR3 protein is CASSYGLSTELFF. DNA for the CDR3: TGTGCCAGCAGTTATGGACTTTCCACGGAGCTGTTTTTT.